One sample yielded the 8 T cell receptor beta chains listed below, sequenced in a study of cytomegalovirus exposure and HLA in healthy donors. Vbeta (60) and Jbeta (13) primers were used in the PCR. The protocol was immunoSEQ multiplex PCR, while the TCRdb copy is restricted to in-frame clones and leaves out a portion. The sample has approximately 190,000 clones, 65% to 85% seen once. The sequenced sample was PBMCs. These receptors came from a man aged 45-60 years in good health and CMV-seronegative.

The chain combines TRBV10-3 with TRBJ2-5; D unresolved. Looked up from germline, CDR1 is ENHRY and CDR2 is SYGVKD. V dropped 4 bases and J dropped 5 bases, with 8 bases sitting between them. The CDR3 is 12 amino acids. CDR3 bases: TGTGCCATCAGTGGCCCGGAGGAGACCCAGTACTTC. Residues: CAISGPEETQYF.

As for this clone: One end of the junction does not line up with germline, which may come from a read error. CDR3 amino acids: CASGLGGADTQYF. The CDR3 DNA is TGTGCCAGCGGCTTAGGCGGTGCAGATACGCAGTATTTT. This chain connects TRBV13 to TRBJ2-3; the D is unclear. The CDR3 runs 13 residues. CDR1 and CDR2 from the germline V gene are PRHDT and FYEKMQ (reference sequence).

The V call is TRBV2, the J call TRBJ2-7, with D possibly matching TRBD2 (6 bases). The CDR3 is 11 amino acids. V lost 7 bases and J 6 bases, leaving 10 bases between the germline ends. Germline V gives CDR1 SNHLY, CDR2 FYNNEI. This CDR3 is CASTRGGEQYF. CDR3 DNA sequence: TGTGCCAGCACCCGGGGAGGCGAGCAGTACTTC.

The J gene is TRBJ1-5, the V gene TRBV5-6; D may be TRBD1 (5 bases). The CDR3 totals 16 residues. CDR1 and CDR2 from the germline V gene are SGHDT and YYEEEE. V dropped 3 bases and J dropped 6 bases, with 19 bases sitting between them. For the CDR3, the DNA is TGTGCCAGCAGCTCGGGGGGGGTCCCTGGGGTTCAGCCCCAGCATTTT. It specifies CASSSGGVPGVQPQHF.

The V and J genes are TRBV5-1 and TRBJ2-1, with 10 bases fitting TRBD1. Germline CDR1 reads SGHRS; CDR2 reads YFSETQ. After removal of 4 bases from V and 7 bases from J, the junction contained 5 bases not matched to a gene. The CDR3 loop spans 14 amino acids. The DNA for the CDR3 is TGCGCCAGCAGCCTACCGGGACAGGGGAATGAGCAGTTCTTC. This sequence encodes CASSLPGQGNEQFF.

V gene TRBV19 combines with J gene TRBJ2-7; weak D call: TRBD1 (6 bases). The V gene lost 6 bases and the J gene lost 3 bases, with 21 bases spanning the gap. CDR3 length equals 16 residues. CDR1 and CDR2 from the germline V gene are LNHDA and SQIVND (reference sequence). CDR3 sequence (DNA): TGTGCCAGTAGCCAAAGCCCCACAGGGTTCATCTACGAGCAGTACTTC. Translation: CASSQSPTGFIYEQYF.

The chain combines TRBV30 with TRBJ2-7, with a weak D call TRBD2 (6 bases). V dropped 1 base and J dropped 7 bases, with 11 bases sitting between them. The V gene's germline CDR1 is GTSNPN and CDR2 SVGIG (reference sequence). The CDR3 totals 12 residues. The CDR3 DNA is TGTGCCTGGAGTGGACTAGAGTGGGAGCAGTACTTC. Residues: CAWSGLEWEQYF.

The chain recombines TRBV5-1 with TRBJ2-7; 8 positions match TRBD2. Germline V gives CDR1 SGHRS, CDR2 YFSETQ. Trimming cost V 1 base and J 2 bases; bases outside gene matches: 5. The CDR3 is 15 residues long. The CDR3: CASSLLVAGTYEQYF. As DNA, the CDR3 is TGCGCCAGCAGCTTGTTGGTAGCGGGAACCTACGAGCAGTACTTC.